One and the same sample provided the 13 T cell receptor beta chains below, sequenced in a study of technical replicates of blood from a few donors. Assay used: immunoSEQ multiplex PCR; TCRdb lists only in-frame clones, some missing. The sample lists some 11,000 clones; approximately 94% were seen once. Sequenced: PBMCs. The receptor set was obtained from a human donor in good health.

This CDR3 is CAWSVNGRGEQFF. Here the CDR3 DNA reads TGTGCCTGGAGTGTTAACGGGAGGGGTGAGCAGTTCTTC. The rearrangement links TRBV30 to TRBJ2-1; 8 bases map to TRBD2. From germline, CDR1 is GTSNPN and CDR2 SVGIG (reference sequence). The CDR3 contains 13 residues. Germline trimming cut 0 bases from V and 9 bases from J; bases unmatched to any gene: 4.

This rearrangement joins TRBV10-3 to TRBJ1-2, with TRBD1 as a possible D gene (5 bases). V was shortened by 2 bases and J by 3 bases, with 10 bases between the two germline ends. This CDR3 contains 14 residues. Per germline, CDR1 ENHRY and CDR2 SYGVKD. CDR3 sequence reads: CAISEARGDYGYTF. The CDR3 DNA reads TGTGCCATCAGTGAGGCGCGGGGGGACTATGGCTACACCTTC.

This CDR3 is CASSLSRTSGRMVGELFF. In nucleotides, the CDR3 is TGTGCCAGCAGCTTGTCGAGGACTAGCGGGAGGATGGTCGGGGAGCTGTTTTTT. The chain recombines TRBV5-6 with TRBJ2-2, with 14 bases matching TRBD2. CDR3 length equals 18 residues. The germline gives CDR1 SGHDT, CDR2 YYEEEE. Losses at the gene ends were 1 base for V and 7 bases for J; bases not matched to a gene: 9. Full variable domain (remainder filled in from reference TRBV5-6 and TRBJ2-2): DAGVTQSPTHLIKTRGQQVTLRCSPKSGHDTVSWYQQALGQGPQFIFQYYEEEERQRGNFPDRFSGHQFPNYSSELNVNALLLGDSALYLCASSLSRTSGRMVGELFFGEGSRLTVL.

V usage is TRBV6-1 and J usage is TRBJ2-1, with 11 bases that match TRBD2. The CDR3 is made up of 16 amino acids. The germline V gene has CDR1 MNHNS and CDR2 SASEGT. With V trimmed by 2 bases and J by 5 bases, 5 bases remained unmatched. The CDR3 reads CASSEYGLAGDNEQFF. The CDR3 bases are TGTGCCAGCAGTGAATATGGACTAGCGGGTGACAATGAGCAGTTCTTC.

The V call is TRBV27, the J call TRBJ1-5; 9 bases are a match to TRBD1. Germline V gene lookup returns CDR1 MNHEY and CDR2 SMNVEV (reference sequence). V dropped 5 bases and J dropped 5; count of bases not matched to a gene: 10. This CDR3 spans 16 amino acids. The CDR3 reads CASSPLGTGRDQPQHF. The CDR3, as DNA: TGTGCCAGCAGTCCCCTCGGGACAGGGAGAGATCAGCCCCAGCATTTT.

The rearrangement uses TRBV5-6 and TRBJ2-7; 9 nucleotides align to TRBD1. Looked up from germline, CDR1 is SGHDT and CDR2 is YYEEEE. This CDR3 spans 13 amino acids. V trimming: 4 bases; J trimming: 5 bases; junction bases outside the gene matches: 4. In DNA form, the CDR3 reads TGTGCCAGCAGCCGGGGACAGGGCCACGAGCAGTACTTC. It translates to CASSRGQGHEQYF.

The chain combines TRBV6-1 with TRBJ1-2, with a possible D match to TRBD1 (5 bases). V was shortened by 2 bases and J by 6 bases, with 16 bases between the two germline ends. The CDR3 is 15 residues long. The germline gives CDR1 MNHNS, CDR2 SASEGT. CDR3 bases: TGTGCCAGCAGTGAACCCCTGGCAGGGAATGATGGCTACACCTTC. Translated, it gives CASSEPLAGNDGYTF.

The rearrangement joins TRBV19 to TRBJ1-5; 7 bases align to TRBD1. The J segment lost 2 bases and the V segment lost 3 bases, leaving 10 bases of the junction unmatched. This CDR3 spans 17 amino acids. CDR1 is LNHDA, CDR2 SQIVND, per germline (reference sequence). CDR3 in DNA: TGTGCCAGTAGTATGGGACAGTTGGGGGTTGGCAATCAGCCCCAGCATTTT. As protein: CASSMGQLGVGNQPQHF.

The J gene is TRBJ2-7, the V gene TRBV10-3, with D possibly TRBD1 on 5 matching bases. The CDR3 is 15 residues long. Deletions cut 5 bases from V and 4 bases from J, with 18 bases between. The germline V gene has CDR1 ENHRY and CDR2 SYGVKD. The CDR3 region is CAISSETVTSYEQYF. DNA for the CDR3: TGTGCCATCAGTTCGGAGACAGTAACTTCTTACGAGCAGTACTTC.

This sequence joins TRBV4-1 and TRBJ1-2; unclear D gene. Germline CDR1 reads MGHRA; CDR2 reads YSYEKL. The CDR3 spans 15 residues. The V and J ends lost 0 bases and 4 bases respectively, with 12 bases between them. The CDR3 region has the DNA TGCGCCAGCAGCCAAGAAGAATACAGCTCCTATGGCTACACCTTC. Translation: CASSQEEYSSYGYTF.

The chain links TRBV6-1 to TRBJ2-5; 11 positions agree with TRBD2. V trimming: 4 bases; J trimming: 4 bases; junction bases outside the gene matches: 8. This CDR3 comprises 16 residues. Germline CDR1 is MNHNS and CDR2 is SASEGT. In DNA form, the CDR3 reads TGTGCCAGCAGTGCTCATAGCGGGAGGGCCCGAGAGACCCAGTACTTC. Protein product: CASSAHSGRARETQYF.

The count of this clone is one. This chain links TRBV9 with TRBJ2-3; TRBD2 agrees at 12 bases. The V and J ends lost 0 bases and 2 bases, in that order; junction bases with no gene match: 7. This CDR3 is 18 amino acids long. CDR1 and CDR2 from the germline V gene are SGDLS and YYNGEE. CDR3 in amino acids: CASSVATLAGGFTDTQYF. In nucleotides, the CDR3 is TGTGCCAGCAGCGTAGCTACTCTAGCGGGAGGGTTCACAGATACGCAGTATTTT.

The chain is built from TRBV28 and TRBJ2-3, with 7 nucleotides matching TRBD1. The germline V gene has CDR1 MDHEN and CDR2 SYDVKM. The CDR3 runs to 14 residues. The ends lost 7 bases at V and 2 bases at J; junction bases unmatched: 6. CDR3 residues: CASKRGQTTDTQYF. The DNA of the CDR3 is TGTGCCAGCAAGAGGGGACAGACCACAGATACGCAGTATTTT.